Shown below are 2 T cell receptor beta chains from a single sample sequenced in a study of cytomegalovirus exposure and HLA in healthy donors. It was with 60 Vbeta and 13 Jbeta primers that the PCR ran. The repertoire was sequenced with immunoSEQ multiplex PCR; TCRdb's copy has only in-frame clones and lacks some. In the table there are under 150,000 clones, about four fifths of which are singletons. Sequenced material: PBMCs. The receptor set was obtained from a woman in her 40s in good health and CMV-seronegative.

The chain links TRBV7-2 to TRBJ1-6; TRBD1 matches at 9 bases. From germline, CDR1 is SGHTA and CDR2 FQGNSA. Trimming removed 5 bases from V and 8 bases from J; junction bases left unmatched: 7. This CDR3 has 15 residues. The CDR3 spells CASSLQTGGYSPLHF. Here the CDR3 DNA reads TGTGCCAGCAGCCTACAGACAGGGGGGTATTCACCCCTCCACTTT.

This clone was observed a single time. The chain combines TRBV2 with TRBJ2-2; a possible D gene is TRBD1 (6 bases). The CDR3 covers 14 residues. Looked up from germline, CDR1 is SNHLY and CDR2 is FYNNEI. Deletions cut 4 bases from V and 8 bases from J, with 14 bases between. The CDR3: CASSGPGEHGELFF. The CDR3 DNA follows: TGTGCCAGCAGTGGTCCAGGGGAACATGGGGAGCTGTTTTTT.